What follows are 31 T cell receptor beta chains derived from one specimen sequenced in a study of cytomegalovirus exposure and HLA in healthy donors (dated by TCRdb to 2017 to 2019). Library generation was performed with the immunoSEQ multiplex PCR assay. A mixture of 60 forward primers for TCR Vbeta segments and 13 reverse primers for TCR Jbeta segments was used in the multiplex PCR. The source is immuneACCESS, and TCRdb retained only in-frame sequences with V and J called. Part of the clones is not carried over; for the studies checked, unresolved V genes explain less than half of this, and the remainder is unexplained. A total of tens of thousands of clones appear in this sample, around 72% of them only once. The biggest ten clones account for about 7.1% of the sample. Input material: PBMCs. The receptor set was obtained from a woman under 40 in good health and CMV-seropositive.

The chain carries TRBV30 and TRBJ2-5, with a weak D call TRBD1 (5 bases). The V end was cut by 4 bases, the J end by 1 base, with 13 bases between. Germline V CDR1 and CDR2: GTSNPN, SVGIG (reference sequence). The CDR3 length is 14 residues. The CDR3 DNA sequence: TGTGCCTGGACTAGAACAGGAGCCCAAGAGACCCAGTACTTC. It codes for CAWTRTGAQETQYF.

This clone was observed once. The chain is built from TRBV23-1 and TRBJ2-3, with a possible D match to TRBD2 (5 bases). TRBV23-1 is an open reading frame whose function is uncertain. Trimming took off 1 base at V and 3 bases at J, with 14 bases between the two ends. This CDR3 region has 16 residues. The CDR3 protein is CASSQLRESPTDTQYF. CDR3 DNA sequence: TGCGCCAGCAGTCAATTAAGGGAGTCGCCTACAGATACGCAGTATTTT.

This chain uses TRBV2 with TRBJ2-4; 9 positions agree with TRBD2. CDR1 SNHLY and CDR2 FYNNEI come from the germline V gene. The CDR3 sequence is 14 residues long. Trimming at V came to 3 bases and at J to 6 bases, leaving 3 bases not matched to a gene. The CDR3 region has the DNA TGTGCCAGCAGTGACGCGGGAGGGCCAAACATTCAGTACTTC. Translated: CASSDAGGPNIQYF.

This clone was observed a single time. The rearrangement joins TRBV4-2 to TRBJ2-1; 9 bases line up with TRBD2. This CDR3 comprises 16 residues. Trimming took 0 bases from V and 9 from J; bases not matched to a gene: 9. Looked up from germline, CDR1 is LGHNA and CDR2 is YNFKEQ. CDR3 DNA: TGTGCCAGCAGCCAAGATCGAACTAGCGGGTTTCTTGAGCAGTTCTTC. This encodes CASSQDRTSGFLEQFF.

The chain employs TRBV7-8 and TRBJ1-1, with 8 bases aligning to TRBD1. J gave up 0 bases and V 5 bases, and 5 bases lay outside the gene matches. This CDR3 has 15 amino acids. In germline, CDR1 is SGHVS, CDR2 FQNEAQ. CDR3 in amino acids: CASSLRTGMNTEAFF. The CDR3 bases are TGTGCCAGCAGCCTTCGGACAGGGATGAACACTGAAGCTTTCTTT. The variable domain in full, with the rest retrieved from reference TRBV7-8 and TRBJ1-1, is GAGVSQSPRYKVAKRGQDVALRCDPISGHVSLFWYQQALGQGPEFLTYFQNEAQLDKSGLPSDRFFAERPEGSVSTLKIQRTQQEDSAVYLCASSLRTGMNTEAFFGQGTRLTVV.

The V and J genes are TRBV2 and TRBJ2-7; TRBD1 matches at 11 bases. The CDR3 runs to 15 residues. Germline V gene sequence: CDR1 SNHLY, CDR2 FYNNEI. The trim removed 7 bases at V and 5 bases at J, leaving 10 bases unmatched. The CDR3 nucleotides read TGTGCCAGCACCAGGGACAGGGGGAGGACTAACGAGCAGTACTTC. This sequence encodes CASTRDRGRTNEQYF.

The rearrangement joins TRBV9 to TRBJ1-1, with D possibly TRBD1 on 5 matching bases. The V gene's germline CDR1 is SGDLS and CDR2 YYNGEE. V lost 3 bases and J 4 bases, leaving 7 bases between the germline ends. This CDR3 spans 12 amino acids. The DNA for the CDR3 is TGTGCCAGCAGCGCGCAGGGCACTGAAGCTTTCTTT. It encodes CASSAQGTEAFF.

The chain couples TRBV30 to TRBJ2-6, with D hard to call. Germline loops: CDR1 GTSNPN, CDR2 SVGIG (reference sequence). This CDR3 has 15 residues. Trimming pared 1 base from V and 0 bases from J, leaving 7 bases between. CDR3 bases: TGTGCCTGGAGTGGAACAGCCTCTGGGGCCAACGTCCTGACTTTC. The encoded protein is CAWSGTASGANVLTF.

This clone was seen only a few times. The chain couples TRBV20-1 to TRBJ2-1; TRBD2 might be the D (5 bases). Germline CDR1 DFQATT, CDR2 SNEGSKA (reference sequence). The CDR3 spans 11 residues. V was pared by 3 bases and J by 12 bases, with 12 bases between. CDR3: CSASLGSGQFF. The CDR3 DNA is TGCAGTGCTAGCTTGGGCAGCGGGCAGTTCTTC.

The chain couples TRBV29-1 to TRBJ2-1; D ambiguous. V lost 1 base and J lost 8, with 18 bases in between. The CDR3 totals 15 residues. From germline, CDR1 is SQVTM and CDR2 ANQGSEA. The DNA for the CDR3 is TGCAGCGTTGAAGCAACTCCTACCCTACGCCATGAGCAGTTCTTC. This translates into CSVEATPTLRHEQFF.

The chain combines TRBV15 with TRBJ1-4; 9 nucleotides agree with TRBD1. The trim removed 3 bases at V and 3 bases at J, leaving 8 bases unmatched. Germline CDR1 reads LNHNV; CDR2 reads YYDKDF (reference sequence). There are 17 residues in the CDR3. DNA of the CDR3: TGTGCCACCAGCAGGGGACAGGGCCCGGTGGCTAATGAAAAACTGTTTTTT. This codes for CATSRGQGPVANEKLFF. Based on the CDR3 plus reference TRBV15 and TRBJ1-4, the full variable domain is DAMVIQNPRYQVTQFGKPVTLSCSQTLNHNVMYWYQQKSSQAPKLLFHYYDKDFNNEADTPDNFQSRRPNTSFCFLDIRSPGLGDTAMYLCATSRGQGPVANEKLFFGSGTQLSVL.

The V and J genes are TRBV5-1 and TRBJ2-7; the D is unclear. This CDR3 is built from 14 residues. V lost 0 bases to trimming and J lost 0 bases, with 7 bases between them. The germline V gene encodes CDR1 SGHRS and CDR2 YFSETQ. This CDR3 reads CASSLVAFSYEQYF. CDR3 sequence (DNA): TGCGCCAGCAGCTTGGTGGCTTTCTCCTACGAGCAGTACTTC.

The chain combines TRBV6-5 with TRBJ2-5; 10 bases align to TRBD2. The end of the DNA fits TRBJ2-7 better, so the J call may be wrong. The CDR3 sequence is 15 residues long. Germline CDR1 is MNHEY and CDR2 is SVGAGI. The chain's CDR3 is CASSPPLAGRYEQYF. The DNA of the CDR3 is TGTGCCAGCAGCCCCCCACTAGCGGGAAGGTACGAGCAGTACTTC.

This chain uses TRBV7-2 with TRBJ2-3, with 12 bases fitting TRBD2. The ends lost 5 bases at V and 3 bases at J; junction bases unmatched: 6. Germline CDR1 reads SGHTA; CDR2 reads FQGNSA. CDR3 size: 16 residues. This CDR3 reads CASSRTSGMGTDTQYF. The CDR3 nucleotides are TGTGCCAGCAGCAGGACTAGCGGGATGGGGACAGATACGCAGTATTTT.

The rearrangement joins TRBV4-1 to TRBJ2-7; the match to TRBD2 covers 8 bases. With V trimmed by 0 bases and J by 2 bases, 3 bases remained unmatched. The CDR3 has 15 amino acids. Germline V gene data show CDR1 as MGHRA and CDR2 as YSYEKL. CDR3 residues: CASSQETSATYEQYF. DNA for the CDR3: TGCGCCAGCAGCCAAGAGACTAGCGCAACCTACGAGCAGTACTTC.

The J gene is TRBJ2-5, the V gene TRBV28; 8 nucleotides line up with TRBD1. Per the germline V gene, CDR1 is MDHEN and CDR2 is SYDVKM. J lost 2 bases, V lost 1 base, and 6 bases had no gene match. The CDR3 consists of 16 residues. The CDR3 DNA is TGTGCCAGCAGTTTATTGGACAGGGCAGCACAAGAGACCCAGTACTTC. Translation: CASSLLDRAAQETQYF.

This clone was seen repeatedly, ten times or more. CDR3 amino acids: CASNPSGRAGITDTQYF. The CDR3 DNA reads as TGTGCCAGCAATCCTAGCGGGAGGGCCGGAATAACAGATACGCAGTATTTT. The gene calls are TRBV9 and TRBJ2-3; 12 nucleotides align to TRBD2. The V segment lost 6 bases and the J segment 3 bases; nucleotides outside the gene matches: 11. Germline CDR1 reads SGDLS; CDR2 reads YYNGEE. This CDR3 is 17 amino acids long.

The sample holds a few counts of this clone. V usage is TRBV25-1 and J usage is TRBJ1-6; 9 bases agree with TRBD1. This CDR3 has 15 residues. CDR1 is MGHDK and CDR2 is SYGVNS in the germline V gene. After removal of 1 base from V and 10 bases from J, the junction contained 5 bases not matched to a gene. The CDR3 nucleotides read TGTGCCAGCAGTGAATCGGGACAGGGAAGATCACCCCTCCACTTT. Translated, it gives CASSESGQGRSPLHF.

The CDR3 sequence: CASSSGSGSEEQYF. CDR3 nucleotide sequence: TGTGCCAGCAGTTCCGGAAGCGGGAGTGAAGAGCAGTACTTC. The chain links TRBV6-5 to TRBJ2-7; 8 bases match TRBD2. Germline loops: CDR1 MNHEY, CDR2 SVGAGI. The CDR3 is made up of 14 amino acids. J was trimmed by 7 bases and V by 4 bases; bases with no gene match: 9.

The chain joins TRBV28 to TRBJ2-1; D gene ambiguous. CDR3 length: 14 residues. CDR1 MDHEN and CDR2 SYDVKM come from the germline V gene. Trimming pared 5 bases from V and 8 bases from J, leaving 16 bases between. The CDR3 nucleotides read TGTGCCAGCAGTCCCCAGACCCGGGTCGATGAGCAGTTCTTC. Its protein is CASSPQTRVDEQFF.

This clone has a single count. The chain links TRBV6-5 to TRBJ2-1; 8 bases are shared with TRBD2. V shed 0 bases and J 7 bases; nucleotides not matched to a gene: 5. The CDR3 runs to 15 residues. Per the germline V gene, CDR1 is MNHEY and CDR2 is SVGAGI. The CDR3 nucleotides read TGTGCCAGCAGTTACTCAGCGGGGGCCAATAATGAGCAGTTCTTC. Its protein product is CASSYSAGANNEQFF.

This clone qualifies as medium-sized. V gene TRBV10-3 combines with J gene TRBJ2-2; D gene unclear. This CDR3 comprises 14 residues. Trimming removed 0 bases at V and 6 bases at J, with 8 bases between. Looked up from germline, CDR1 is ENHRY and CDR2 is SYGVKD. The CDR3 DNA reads TGTGCCATCAGTGAGTCGTTTGAGGCCGGGGAGCTGTTTTTT. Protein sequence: CAISESFEAGELFF.

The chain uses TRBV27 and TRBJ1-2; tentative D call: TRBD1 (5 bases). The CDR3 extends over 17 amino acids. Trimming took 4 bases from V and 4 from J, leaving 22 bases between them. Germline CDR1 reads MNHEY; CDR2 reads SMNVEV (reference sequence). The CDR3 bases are TGTGCCAGCAGTTCACCCCTTAGGGCAGGGATCGGCTATGGCTACACCTTC. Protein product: CASSSPLRAGIGYGYTF.

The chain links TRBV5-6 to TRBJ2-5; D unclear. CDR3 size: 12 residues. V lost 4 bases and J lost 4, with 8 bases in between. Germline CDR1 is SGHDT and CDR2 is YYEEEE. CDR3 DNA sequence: TGTGCCAGCAGCCAGCAGGTAGAGACCCAGTACTTC. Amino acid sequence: CASSQQVETQYF.

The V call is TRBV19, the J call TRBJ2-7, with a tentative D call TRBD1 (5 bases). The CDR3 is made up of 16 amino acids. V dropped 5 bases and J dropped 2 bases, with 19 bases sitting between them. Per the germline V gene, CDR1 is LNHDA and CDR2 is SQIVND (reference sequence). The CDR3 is CASSGVVAGHPYEQYF. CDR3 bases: TGTGCCAGTAGTGGGGTGGTGGCAGGACACCCCTACGAGCAGTACTTC.

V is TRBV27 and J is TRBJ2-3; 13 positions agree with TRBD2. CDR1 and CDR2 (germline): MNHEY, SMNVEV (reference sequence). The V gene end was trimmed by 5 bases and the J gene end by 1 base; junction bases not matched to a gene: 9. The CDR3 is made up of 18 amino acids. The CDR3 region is CASSRTGTSGTRTDTQYF. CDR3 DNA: TGTGCCAGCAGTAGAACCGGGACTAGCGGGACACGCACAGATACGCAGTATTTT.

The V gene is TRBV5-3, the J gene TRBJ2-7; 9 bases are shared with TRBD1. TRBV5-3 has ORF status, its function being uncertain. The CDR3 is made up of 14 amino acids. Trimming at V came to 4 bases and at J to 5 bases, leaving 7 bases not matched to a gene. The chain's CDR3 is CARSPRDRVDEQYF. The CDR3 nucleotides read TGTGCCAGAAGCCCCCGGGACAGGGTCGACGAGCAGTACTTC.

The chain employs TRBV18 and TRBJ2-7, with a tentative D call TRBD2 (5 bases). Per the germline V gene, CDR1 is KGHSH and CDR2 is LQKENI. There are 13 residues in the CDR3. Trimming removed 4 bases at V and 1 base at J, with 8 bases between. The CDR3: CASSQRGSYEQYF. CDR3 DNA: TGTGCCAGCTCACAACGGGGATCCTACGAGCAGTACTTC.

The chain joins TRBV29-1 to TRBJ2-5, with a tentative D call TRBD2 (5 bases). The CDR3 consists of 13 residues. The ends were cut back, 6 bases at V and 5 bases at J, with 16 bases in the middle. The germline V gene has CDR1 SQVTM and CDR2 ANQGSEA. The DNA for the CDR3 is TGCAGCGTCGCCGTAGCAGGCGGGGAGACCCAGTACTTC. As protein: CSVAVAGGETQYF.

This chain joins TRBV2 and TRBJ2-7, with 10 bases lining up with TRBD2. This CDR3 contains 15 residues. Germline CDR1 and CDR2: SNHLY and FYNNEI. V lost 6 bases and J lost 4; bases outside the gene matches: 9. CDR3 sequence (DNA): TGTGCCAGCAGGAGTCCGGGACTAGCGATTTACGAGCAGTACTTC. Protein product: CASRSPGLAIYEQYF.

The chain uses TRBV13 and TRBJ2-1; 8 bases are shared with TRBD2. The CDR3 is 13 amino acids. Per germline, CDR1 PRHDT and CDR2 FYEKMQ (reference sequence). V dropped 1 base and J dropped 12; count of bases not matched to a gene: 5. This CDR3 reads CASSLDPRGGQFF. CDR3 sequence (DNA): TGTGCCAGCAGCTTAGACCCCCGGGGGGGGCAGTTCTTC.